This T cell receptor (beta chain) emerged from a study of blood T cell repertoires in COVID-19. Across the whole study: Whether acute or convalescent, the COVID-19 samples came from the United States, Italy and Spain. In each case, the material was cDNA or gDNA derived from T cells, B-cell-depleted T cells, or PBMCs.

Sequencing was performed with immunoSEQ multiplex PCR; in TCRdb, only in-frame clones are kept and a portion is missing. The table records roughly 40,000 clones, roughly 80% of them present only once. Germline V lookup: CDR1 MGHDK, CDR2 SYGVNS. The CDR3 spans 9 residues. V dropped 9 bases and J dropped 14 bases, with 13 bases sitting between them. Sequencing input: peripheral blood. The chain has TRBV25-1 and TRBJ2-5; tentative D call: TRBD1 (6 bases). This receptor was identified in an elderly woman with acute or convalescent COVID-19. The CDR3 sequence is CARPGAFYF. The CDR3, as DNA: TGTGCCAGACCAGGGGCCTTTTACTTC.